These 7 T cell receptor beta chains came from one sample sequenced in a study of cytomegalovirus exposure and HLA in healthy donors. Sequencing used immunoSEQ multiplex PCR; TCRdb keeps in-frame clones, though not all of them. The table lists 150,000 to 200,000 clones, around nine tenths of them singletons. Sequencing was carried out using PBMCs. These TCRs come from a man between 18 and 35 years old in good health and CMV-seropositive.

The CDR3 reads CASSPGGLAGGQGDTQYF. The CDR3 DNA is TGTGCCAGCAGCCCCGGGGGGCTAGCGGGGGGGCAAGGAGATACGCAGTATTTT. The chain uses TRBV7-3 and TRBJ2-3; TRBD2 aligns across 12 bases. Germline-derived CDR1 and CDR2 are SGHTA and FQGTGA. With 5 bases clipped from V and 5 bases from J, the junction kept 14 bases outside the gene matches. There are 18 residues in the CDR3.

The genes are TRBV9 and TRBJ2-3; 9 bases are shared with TRBD1. The germline CDR1 and CDR2 sequences are SGDLS and YYNGEE. The CDR3 length is 14 residues. The V and J ends lost 4 bases and 5 bases, in that order; junction bases with no gene match: 5. In DNA form, the CDR3 reads TGTGCCAGCAGCCCAGGACAGGGGCAAGATACGCAGTATTTT. Its translation: CASSPGQGQDTQYF. The full variable domain, completed using reference TRBV9 and TRBJ2-3, is DSGVTQTPKHLITATGQRVTLRCSPRSGDLSVYWYQQSLDQGLQFLIQYYNGEERAKGNILERFSAQQFPDLHSELNLSSLELGDSALYFCASSPGQGQDTQYFGPGTRLTVL.

V gene TRBV7-9 combines with J gene TRBJ2-1; 10 bases match TRBD2. The junction had 3 bases not matched to a gene; V was cut back by 2 bases and J by 8 bases. The CDR3 is 14 amino acids. Germline CDR1 SEHNR, CDR2 FQNEAQ (reference sequence). The CDR3 protein is CASSLTSGIDEQFF. CDR3 DNA: TGTGCCAGCAGCTTAACTAGCGGGATCGATGAGCAGTTCTTC.

The chain joins TRBV18 to TRBJ1-1, with TRBD1 identical over 8 bases. From germline, CDR1 is KGHSH and CDR2 LQKENI. CDR3 length: 16 residues. The V segment lost 6 bases and the J segment 1 base; nucleotides outside the gene matches: 10. CDR3 region: CASSPRGDRRNTEAFF. The CDR3 bases are TGTGCCAGCTCCCCTAGAGGGGACAGGAGGAACACTGAAGCTTTCTTT.

The chain links TRBV11-2 to TRBJ1-1; D perhaps matches TRBD1 (5 bases). V was clipped by 6 bases and J by 1 base, with 9 bases between them. This CDR3 region has 13 residues. Germline values: CDR1 SGHAT, CDR2 FQNNGV. The chain's CDR3 is CASRLTENTEAFF. Written as DNA, the CDR3 is TGTGCCAGCAGATTGACAGAGAACACTGAAGCTTTCTTT.

The chain uses TRBV25-1 and TRBJ2-3, with 8 bases matching TRBD2. Trimming took 2 bases from V and 3 from J; bases not matched to a gene: 10. CDR1 is MGHDK, CDR2 SYGVNS, per germline. This CDR3 has 17 amino acids. The CDR3, as DNA: TGTGCCAGCAGTGAAGGGCGGACCTCTAGCGGGACAGATACGCAGTATTTT. Its protein is CASSEGRTSSGTDTQYF.

This clone was found once. V is TRBV29-1 and J is TRBJ2-1; TRBD2 matches 7 bases. This CDR3 is 14 amino acids long. The V gene end was trimmed by 4 bases and the J gene end by 1 base; junction bases not matched to a gene: 4. Germline CDR1 is SQVTM and CDR2 is ANQGSEA. The CDR3 region has the DNA TGCAGCGTTGGTGGCGGGAGATCCTACAATGAGCAGTTCTTC. Its translation is CSVGGGRSYNEQFF.